This note documents a single TCR beta chain sequence. Its specificity is unknown. The time point is: patch test 1, 2 weeks after DPC sensitization. Treatment described: therapeutic diphenylcyclopropenone sensitization with weekly scalp DPC. Unfractionated whole blood yielded the extracted total RNA. This sample was included in a study of human T cells and chemical hapten exposure. Study outcomes and limitations: Positively correlated with patch test score were the counts of PT1 expanded TCRs. Because they had alopecia, donors may respond immunologically unlike healthy people.

Germline values: CDR1 SGHRS, CDR2 YFSETQ. V gave up 6 bases and J gave up 0 bases, with 14 bases separating them. The CDR3 is 15 residues long. Authors' processing steps: Samples held a median of roughly 100,000 TCRs, range about 20,000–690,600. TCRdb reprocessed the RACE reads with MiXCR, giving one entry per CDR3 protein. Clone size and V and J calls follow TCRdb, not the original study. The top ten clones hold 7.5% to 8.5% of a sample with about 360,000 distinct CDR3 sequences, around 7% of them seen once. The sequence came from a young woman with alopecia areata. Some clones in this sample may be carry-over from other donors' samples. The sample was whole blood, taken in connection with sensitization to the hapten diphenylcyclopropenone (DPC). The genes are TRBV5-1 and TRBJ2-3, with D tentatively TRBD1 or TRBD2 (6 bases each). The CDR3, as DNA: TGCGCCAGCACGGGTCCGGGGGCCAGCACAGATACGCAGTATTTT. Translated, it gives CASTGPGASTDTQYF.